This TCR beta chain was found in a study of T cell repertoires in cytomegalovirus infection. Study conclusions and caveats: Identification of carriers of CMV plus the relevant HLA was achieved through cumulative public TCR beta family frequency.

Germline-derived CDR1 and CDR2 are SGHTA and FQGNSA. The CDR3 has 10 amino acids. V was cut by 10 bases and J by 8 bases, with 11 bases left in between. This clonotype has only a few counts. The antigen remains unidentified. TCRdb redid the calling of the reads with MiXCR, one entry per CDR3 protein. The sample has about 330,000 distinct CDR3 sequences, about a third seen once. The sample in question was cultured PBMCs, obtained from culture after CMV antigen stimulation. This clonotype was sampled from a human donor in good health (CMV status not recorded). Some clones in this sample may be carry-over from other donors' samples. The chain has TRBV7-2 and TRBJ1-1; possibly TRBD1 for D (5 bases). CDR3: CAISTAEAFF. CDR3 nucleotide sequence: TGTGCCATCTCGACAGCCGAAGCTTTCTTT.